This T cell receptor beta chain is drawn from a study of cytomegalovirus exposure and HLA in healthy donors (dated by TCRdb to about 2017). Regarding the complete study: In an earlier analysis of fewer than 750 of the donors, approximately 260 Gb of sequence data and 90 million to 120 million unique TCR beta sequences from approximately 180 million T cells were reported. An early release covering around 630 HLA-typed donors comprised about 300 gigabases of sequencing data and approximately 80 million unique TCR sequences. The genetic ancestry cluster associated with self-reported Caucasian donors included roughly four fifths of the roughly 360 genotyped donors. The study aimed to test whether signatures of past pathogen exposure could be identified by cataloging public T cell receptors. The T cell repertoires of 700 or so subjects were profiled by immunosequencing and related to cytomegalovirus serostatus. Along with the roughly 670-subject first cohort, a separate validation cohort of around 110 different subjects was used. To predict cytomegalovirus infection status, the study brought together high-throughput TCR immunosequencing, statistical association of individual TCRs with disease status, and machine learning. A later analysis re-analyzed previously published TCR beta repertoires from several hundred donors and added high-resolution HLA genotyping to study TCR occurrence patterns. Rather than drawing on any new phenotypic data, the later analysis identified candidate immune exposures from TCR beta sequences and the way those sequences occurred across donors. In an earlier analysis of around 540 of the donors, high-throughput TCR beta sequencing was used to judge whether each TCR beta V gene segment behaved as functional or pseudogenic. Donor age, sex, ethnicity and CMV serostatus were collected together with the repertoire data. A later genetic analysis used genome-wide SNP genotypes for 398 of the 666 donors, treating that subset as a discovery cohort. All discovery cohort repertoires had been generated on a single sequencing platform. HLA typing included class I and class II loci at four-digit resolution. The number of typed donors differed by locus: about 629-630 for A, B, C, DRB1 and DQB1; 500 to 550 for DQA1; 600 to 610 for DPA1; and some 450 for DPB1. Five DR-DQ haplotypes were handled as single units for association and clustering, since linkage in the cohort was strong. Across around 400 genotyped donors of the cohort, an average of approximately 200,000 unique TCR beta nucleotide sequences per donor were sequenced, and 15% to 20% of those sequences were non-productive.

Overall study outcomes, separate from this receptor: Some 16 rarely observed V segments, including chromosome 9 orphons, were excluded from the earlier analysis of several hundred of the donors because counts were too low. A group of highly shared sequence variants was considered likely to be a technical artifact of the sequencing pipeline. In a later analysis, HLA-associated TCR beta chains were found to be more clonally expanded and to have lower generation probabilities than equally common non-associated chains. In a later analysis, the rate of TCR association differed among HLA loci, with DRB1 alleles having the most associated TCRs and HLA-C alleles having the fewest. Compared with the approximately 700-donor mean, donors in an Asian-associated ancestry cluster had fewer N-insertions in productive TCRs, according to a later genetic analysis. Roughly uniform sequencing depth across donors was assumed in presence/absence analyses, although this assumption may not hold. Only TCR beta chains were sequenced in this cohort, and the absence of alpha or paired-chain data limited detectable features. A further reported finding was that TCR beta sequences accurately predicted the HLA-A and HLA-B alleles for most subjects in the first cohort. The authors suggested that the approach could potentially be generalized to other disease states and immunological phenotypes. Correlated functional status among segregating V segments might be attributable to linkage disequilibrium, but an unknown experimental factor could not be ruled out. For the cohort, immune exposure information was limited to CMV serostatus. When HLA alleles, especially DR and DQ, strongly co-occurred, TCR associations were difficult to assign to individual alleles. The study gave a list of 150 to 200 TCR beta chains associated with cytomegalovirus. In vitro tests confirmed that a few of the cytomegalovirus-associated TCR beta chains recognize cytomegalovirus antigens. Across donors, most TCR sequences were observed very rarely, whereas some public TCRs were present in many individuals. The classifier was reported to diagnose cytomegalovirus status with high specificity and sensitivity in both the original and validation cohorts. A later analysis associated about 17,000 TCR beta sequences with specific HLA alleles at a false discovery rate of 0.05. In a later analysis, most CMV-associated TCR beta chains were found to appear HLA-restricted, with HLA associations seemingly driven largely by CMV exposure. An earlier analysis of roughly 570 of the donors showed that most TCR beta V segments appeared in productive rearrangements either about 90% or about 30% of the time, which broadly matched IMGT annotations. In a later analysis, several top co-occurrence clusters were reported to appear linked to parvovirus B19, influenza, CMV and Epstein-Barr virus. Because the 87-base-pair reads could not distinguish some IMGT-functional V segments, including TRBV6-2 and TRBV6-3, those segments were excluded. In a later genetic analysis, a missense DCLRE1C variant was associated with V-gene and J-gene trimming of TCR beta chains, and the association was replicated in an independent cohort. Because some donors lacked HLA typing at each locus, the association tests relied only on the typed subset.

The germline V gene yields MRHNA for CDR1 and SNTAGT for CDR2. The CDR3 runs 20 residues from the cysteine to the phenylalanine. CDR3 DNA is the only sequence kept; it has 60 bases, read in frame from the first base. Germline trimming amounts to 2 bases on V and 4 bases on J, with 19 as the count of junction bases outside the gene matches. This clone was seen a handful of times. The antigen it binds to is not known. No base qualities exist here, and no much larger clone lies one base off it. Library prep was done by the immunoSEQ multiplex PCR assay. For the multiplex PCR, a mixture combining 60 forward primers for TCR Vbeta segments and 13 reverse primers for TCR Jbeta segments was used. The CDR3 region of rearranged TCR beta genes was amplified from genomic DNA with a multiplex PCR assay. On the Illumina HiSeq System, the amplified TCR beta libraries were sequenced as 87-base-pair reads. Per the source publication's procedure: Across the 640 or so repertoires, a later analysis counted 80 million or so unique TCR beta chains, 9.5 million to 12 million of which were shared by at least two donors. Raw reads were error-corrected and collapsed into unique sequences by a nearest-neighbor algorithm in which closely related sequences were merged to remove PCR and sequencing errors. V, D and J gene segments were assigned by aligning CDR3 sequences to IMGT reference sequences. Each retained sequence needed at least a six-nucleotide match to both a V gene segment and a J gene segment. A rearrangement was called productive if the CDR3 had no stop codons and remained in frame with V and J, and every other rearrangement was called non-productive. CDR3 was defined according to IMGT convention as the region running from the second conserved V-encoded cysteine to the conserved J-encoded phenylalanine. The earlier analysis of some 600 of the donors excluded sequences that lacked an unambiguous match to a single V gene segment. In an earlier analysis of several hundred of the donors, a V segment was called functional when productive rearrangements were above 56.7%, and segregating when the standard deviation between donors exceeded 5%. A statistical classification framework was developed to diagnose cytomegalovirus status using the catalog of TCR beta chain sequences. V and J gene assignment, in a later analysis, came from comparing TCR nucleotide sequences with IMGT/GENE-DB human TR gene sequences. A later analysis assigned CDR3 sequences and most-parsimonious VDJ recombination scenarios with the TCRdist pipeline. In a later analysis, each TCR beta chain was defined by its CDR3 amino acid sequence together with its V-gene family, and reads without a unique V-gene family were excluded. To address suspected cross-contamination and a sequencing artifact, a later analysis removed 550 to 750 highly shared, low-generation-probability nucleotide sequences. In a later analysis, a clonal expansion index for each public chain was calculated from normalized within-repertoire ranks of inferred template counts. Generation probabilities in a later analysis came from a VDJ recombination model fitted to out-of-frame rearrangements, and those results were checked against IGoR. In a later analysis, hypergeometric tests were used to score TCR-TCR, TCR-HLA and TCR-CMV co-occurrence, with a repertoire-size bias correction applied to TCR pairs. A later analysis estimated false discovery rates by permuting HLA or CMV assignments 20 times. In a later analysis, co-occurring TCRs were grouped using DBSCAN, with TCRdist sequence similarity added in when clustering inside HLA-allele-positive subsets. Co-occurrence clustering excluded repertoires with fewer than 30,000 or more than 120,000 public chains, plus five with anomalous nucleotide sharing. TCRdb took this table from immuneACCESS and kept in-frame rearrangements with V and J called. Such tables lack part of the clones; where checked against another copy, unresolved V genes explain under half of the gap, and the rest is unexplained. The DNA gave D and trimming, while V, J and clone size come from that table. The sample table holds approximately 100,000 clones, of which roughly 70% were seen once. Clones ranked in the top ten supply more than 4.5% of the sample.

The cohort was made up of 666 healthy bone marrow donors. All cohort members were sampled while nominally healthy, although unrecorded immune exposures were likely present. The donor was CMV seropositive and belonged to the group of 250 to 300 seropositive cohort members. Every donor gave a peripheral blood sample, and the peripheral blood mononuclear cells from that sample were used for TCR beta sequencing. Genomic DNA was extracted from the blood cell samples with the Qiagen DNeasy Blood Extraction Kit. The sequence is built from TRBV6-4 and TRBJ2-7, with TRBD2 matching 11 junction bases. The sample was PBMCs. This clonotype originated in a woman between 18 and 29 years old in good health and CMV-seropositive. The nucleotides read TGTGCCAGCAGTGACGAGACCGGGACTAGCGGTCAGAGGGATATATACGAGCAGTACTTC. This translates into CASSDETGTSGQRDIYEQYF.